The rows below give T cell receptor beta chains drawn from one sample of a study of cytomegalovirus exposure and HLA in healthy donors. Method: immunoSEQ multiplex PCR; TCRdb's copy keeps in-frame clones and lacks some. The sample shows around 400,000 clones, 86% of them seen only once. Sequences were obtained from PBMCs. The receptors come from a woman under 30 in good health and CMV-seronegative. CDR3s include the opening cysteine and the closing phenylalanine or tryptophan. The D gene is left open where the match is weak. Some rows mark clone size as missing; the rest say once, few, many or name a class of expanded clone.

CDR3aa: CASTDGGGPDTQYF
CDR3nt: TGTGCCAGCACCGACGGGGGGGGGCCAGATACGCAGTATTTT
d_gene: TRBD2
j_gene: TRBJ2-3
abundance: -
v_gene: TRBV27

CDR3aa: CASTRDGRALAGELFF
CDR3nt: TGTGCCAGCACGAGAGACGGGAGGGCCCTCGCCGGGGAGCTGTTTTTT
d_gene: TRBD2
j_gene: TRBJ2-2
abundance: -
v_gene: TRBV2

CDR3aa: CASSLLSASGATDTQYF
CDR3nt: TGTGCCAGCAGTTTGCTCTCTGCCAGCGGAGCCACAGATACGCAGTATTTT
d_gene: -
j_gene: TRBJ2-3
abundance: -
v_gene: TRBV27

CDR3aa: CASSPLDRGKSPLHF
CDR3nt: TGTGCCAGCTCACCATTGGACAGGGGTAAATCACCCCTCCACTTT
d_gene: TRBD1
j_gene: TRBJ1-6
abundance: -
v_gene: TRBV18

CDR3aa: CASSLYGGSEETQYF
CDR3nt: TGCGCCAGCAGCTTGTACGGCGGGAGTGAGGAGACCCAGTACTTC
d_gene: TRBD2
j_gene: TRBJ2-5
abundance: -
v_gene: TRBV5-1

CDR3aa: CASSLVAGSQETQYF
CDR3nt: TGTGCCAGCAGCTTAGTAGCGGGAAGCCAAGAGACCCAGTACTTC
d_gene: TRBD2
j_gene: TRBJ2-5
abundance: -
v_gene: TRBV5-4

CDR3aa: CAWSVTSGGETQYF
CDR3nt: TGTGCCTGGAGTGTCACTAGCGGGGGGGAGACCCAGTACTTC
d_gene: TRBD2
j_gene: TRBJ2-5
abundance: -
v_gene: TRBV30

CDR3aa: CASSLLAGGQDTQYF
CDR3nt: TGTGCCAGCAGTCTACTAGCGGGGGGGCAAGATACGCAGTATTTT
d_gene: TRBD2
j_gene: TRBJ2-3
abundance: -
v_gene: TRBV6-5

CDR3aa: CASSFQGAGTEAFF
CDR3nt: TGTGCCAGCAGTTTTCAGGGGGCGGGGACTGAAGCTTTCTTT
d_gene: TRBD1
j_gene: TRBJ1-1
abundance: -
v_gene: TRBV11-2

CDR3aa: CASSKGSGGSQFF
CDR3nt: TGTGCCAGCAGCAAAGGTAGCGGGGGATCTCAGTTCTTC
d_gene: -
j_gene: TRBJ2-1
abundance: -
v_gene: TRBV21-1

CDR3aa: CASSSPGGGPSYEQYF
CDR3nt: TGTGCCAGCAGCTCCCCCGGGGGGGGACCCTCCTACGAGCAGTACTTC
d_gene: TRBD2
j_gene: TRBJ2-7
abundance: -
v_gene: TRBV7-9

CDR3aa: CASSLGRGDYGYTF
CDR3nt: TGTGCCAGCAGTTTGGGGAGGGGGGACTATGGCTACACCTTC
d_gene: -
j_gene: TRBJ1-2
abundance: -
v_gene: TRBV28

CDR3aa: CATSPPGMNTEAFF
CDR3nt: TGTGCCACCTCGCCTCCAGGCATGAACACTGAAGCTTTCTTT
d_gene: -
j_gene: TRBJ1-1
abundance: -
v_gene: TRBV28

CDR3aa: CASSLGLAGGHSTDTQYF
CDR3nt: TGCGCCAGCAGCTTGGGACTAGCGGGGGGTCATAGCACAGATACGCAGTATTTT
d_gene: TRBD2
j_gene: TRBJ2-3
abundance: -
v_gene: TRBV5-1

CDR3aa: CASRGGRQETQYF
CDR3nt: TGTGCCAGCAGAGGAGGTCGACAAGAGACCCAGTACTTC
d_gene: -
j_gene: TRBJ2-5
abundance: -
v_gene: TRBV6-4

CDR3aa: CASSQGSGSGNTIYF
CDR3nt: TGCGCCAGCAGCCAAGGCAGCGGCTCTGGAAACACCATATATTTT
d_gene: -
j_gene: TRBJ1-3
abundance: -
v_gene: TRBV4-1

CDR3aa: CASSIARGRDEQFF
CDR3nt: TGTGCCAGCAGCATTGCAAGGGGAAGGGATGAGCAGTTCTTC
d_gene: -
j_gene: TRBJ2-1
abundance: once
v_gene: TRBV27

CDR3aa: CASGLHSPLAGLRDTQYF
CDR3nt: TGTGCTAGTGGTTTGCACTCGCCACTAGCGGGGCTCCGAGATACGCAGTATTTT
d_gene: TRBD2
j_gene: TRBJ2-3
abundance: -
v_gene: TRBV12-5

CDR3aa: CAISEPSGDEQYF
CDR3nt: TGTGCCATCAGTGAGCCCTCCGGGGACGAGCAGTACTTC
d_gene: -
j_gene: TRBJ2-7
abundance: -
v_gene: TRBV10-3

CDR3aa: CASSFSRGYEQYF
CDR3nt: TGTGCCAGCAGTTTCTCCAGGGGCTACGAGCAGTACTTC
d_gene: -
j_gene: TRBJ2-7
abundance: -
v_gene: TRBV28

CDR3aa: CASSPGTGAHEQYF
CDR3nt: TGTGCCAGCAGTCCCGGGACAGGGGCCCACGAGCAGTACTTC
d_gene: TRBD1
j_gene: TRBJ2-7
abundance: -
v_gene: TRBV28

CDR3aa: CASSPLEAKGTSPLHF
CDR3nt: TGTGCCAGCAGCCCTCTGGAGGCCAAAGGTACCTCACCCCTCCACTTT
d_gene: -
j_gene: TRBJ1-6
abundance: few
v_gene: TRBV7-8

CDR3aa: CASSLAGGKETQYF
CDR3nt: TGTGCCAGCAGCTTAGCAGGAGGAAAAGAGACCCAGTACTTC
d_gene: -
j_gene: TRBJ2-5
abundance: -
v_gene: TRBV7-9

CDR3aa: CASSHGTSGANEQFF
CDR3nt: TGTGCCAGCAGTCATGGGACTAGCGGCGCTAATGAGCAGTTCTTC
d_gene: TRBD2
j_gene: TRBJ2-1
abundance: -
v_gene: TRBV27

CDR3aa: CASSAIFTLGLASETQYF
CDR3nt: TGTGCCAGCAGCGCGATTTTTACTCTTGGACTAGCTAGTGAGACCCAGTACTTC
d_gene: TRBD2
j_gene: TRBJ2-5
abundance: -
v_gene: TRBV5-4

CDR3aa: CSVRRQDPYEQYF
CDR3nt: TGCAGCGTGAGAAGACAGGACCCCTACGAGCAGTACTTC
d_gene: -
j_gene: TRBJ2-7
abundance: -
v_gene: TRBV29-1

CDR3aa: CASSLFTGRTGELFF
CDR3nt: TGTGCCAGCAGTTTATTTACAGGGAGAACCGGGGAGCTGTTTTTT
d_gene: -
j_gene: TRBJ2-2
abundance: once
v_gene: TRBV28

CDR3aa: CASSPTETGAFNEQFF
CDR3nt: TGCGCCAGCAGCCCCACCGAGACAGGGGCCTTCAATGAGCAGTTCTTC
d_gene: TRBD1
j_gene: TRBJ2-1
abundance: -
v_gene: TRBV4-1

CDR3aa: CASSHLGASTGELFF
CDR3nt: TGTGCCAGCTCACATCTGGGGGCGAGCACCGGGGAGCTGTTTTTT
d_gene: -
j_gene: TRBJ2-2
abundance: once
v_gene: TRBV18

CDR3aa: CASSWASVTGRVDEQYF
CDR3nt: TGTGCCAGCAGCTGGGCATCCGTAACGGGCAGGGTGGACGAGCAGTACTTC
d_gene: -
j_gene: TRBJ2-7
abundance: -
v_gene: TRBV5-6

CDR3aa: CASSPQPPSSSYNEQFF
CDR3nt: TGTGCCAGCAGTCCACAACCCCCTAGCAGTTCCTACAATGAGCAGTTCTTC
d_gene: -
j_gene: TRBJ2-1
abundance: -
v_gene: TRBV27

CDR3aa: CASRLQGSNQPQHF
CDR3nt: TGTGCCAGCAGGCTACAGGGGAGCAATCAGCCCCAGCATTTT
d_gene: TRBD1
j_gene: TRBJ1-5
abundance: -
v_gene: TRBV27

CDR3aa: CASSSITLPIEQFF
CDR3nt: TGTGCCAGCAGCTCGATAACTCTGCCGATTGAGCAGTTCTTC
d_gene: -
j_gene: TRBJ2-1
abundance: -
v_gene: TRBV5-5

CDR3aa: CASSLIPGGGYGYTF
CDR3nt: TGTGCCAGCAGTTTAATCCCAGGGGGCGGGTATGGCTACACCTTC
d_gene: TRBD1
j_gene: TRBJ1-2
abundance: -
v_gene: TRBV28

CDR3aa: CSAATGGSYEQYF
CDR3nt: TGCAGCGCCGCTACAGGGGGCTCCTACGAGCAGTACTTC
d_gene: TRBD1
j_gene: TRBJ2-7
abundance: -
v_gene: TRBV29-1